The 9 T cell receptor beta chains below all came from one sample that was sequenced in a study of blood T cells in healthy people across ages. Primed by a sample-barcoded 5' primer and a J-beta primer mix, a second PCR proceeded for roughly 7 to 12 cycles. TCRdb reprocessed the 5' RACE reads with MiXCR, giving one entry per CDR3 protein. Of fewer than 1.5 million distinct CDR3 sequences listed, roughly 40% are singletons. Input material: blood. The receptor source for this set is a woman aged 18-29 years in good health.

The chain links TRBV12-3 or TRBV12-4 to TRBJ1-2; tentative D call: TRBD1 (5 bases). The CDR3 totals 20 residues. V was clipped by 4 bases and J by 2 bases, with 29 bases between them. The CDR3 nucleotides are TGTGCCAGCAGTTCCACCCTGACCGGGACTAGGGAGGGAAAAAACTATGGCTACACCTTC. Translation: CASSSTLTGTREGKNYGYTF.

Remarks on this clonotype: A read error may be the cause here, since a much bigger clone is one base away. The rearrangement joins TRBV4-2 to TRBJ1-2; 9 bases are shared with TRBD1. Trimming took 0 bases from V and 7 from J; bases not matched to a gene: 9. Germline CDR1 LGHNA, CDR2 YNFKEQ. This CDR3 contains 16 residues. The CDR3 region is CASSQEWTGASSGYTF. Written as DNA, the CDR3 is TGTGCCAGCAGCCAAGAATGGACAGGGGCCTCGAGTGGCTACACCTTC.

This clonotype has a handful of counts. V and J are TRBV29-1 and TRBJ1-2; 8 positions match TRBD1. Per the germline V gene, CDR1 is SQVTM and CDR2 is ANQGSEA. V lost 7 bases, J lost 3 bases, and 7 bases stayed unmatched. This CDR3 is 13 amino acids long. CDR3 DNA: TGCAGCGCCCCATTGACAGGGGACTATGGCTACACCTTC. Amino acid sequence: CSAPLTGDYGYTF.

This clonotype has only a few counts. The V and J genes are TRBV29-1 and TRBJ1-1; TRBD1 might be the D (5 bases). V was cut by 6 bases and J by 1 base, with 12 bases left in between. Germline CDR1 is SQVTM and CDR2 is ANQGSEA. This CDR3 region has 13 residues. The DNA for the CDR3 is TGCAGCGTGAGGGGCAGGGCGAACACTGAAGCTTTCTTT. Its protein is CSVRGRANTEAFF. Supplemented by reference TRBV29-1 and TRBJ1-1, the full variable domain reads SAVISQKPSRDICQRGTSLTIQCQVDSQVTMMFWYRQQPGQSLTLIATANQGSEATYESGFVIDKFPISRPNLTFSTLTVSNMSPEDSSIYLCSVRGRANTEAFFGQGTRLTVV.

V gene TRBV4-1 combines with J gene TRBJ1-2, with D possibly matching TRBD1 (6 bases). The CDR3 totals 14 residues. CDR1 is MGHRA and CDR2 is YSYEKL in the germline V gene. Trimming removed 4 bases at V and 4 bases at J, with 13 bases between. The CDR3 sequence: CASSPGAQAYGYTF. CDR3 nucleotide sequence: TGCGCCAGCAGCCCAGGGGCCCAGGCCTATGGCTACACCTTC.

The chain combines TRBV6-5 with TRBJ2-7; no clear D gene. The germline V gene has CDR1 MNHEY and CDR2 SVGAGI. This CDR3 region has 14 residues. V was pared by 2 bases and J by 0 bases, with 8 bases between. The CDR3 DNA follows: TGTGCCAGCAGTTACACAGCAGACTCCTACGAGCAGTACTTC. It encodes CASSYTADSYEQYF.

This clonotype occurred once. This may come from a read error, since a much larger clone is one base off. The chain recombines TRBV15 with TRBJ2-3; 9 bases map to TRBD1. The CDR3 consists of 16 residues. In germline, CDR1 is LNHNV, CDR2 YYDKDF (reference sequence). The CDR3 reads CAASSEKGTGSDTQYF. The DNA of the CDR3 is TGTGCCGCCAGCAGCGAAAAGGGGACAGGGTCAGATACGCAGTATTTT.

The chain has TRBV5-5 and TRBJ1-5; D is perhaps TRBD1 (5 bases). Per germline, CDR1 SGHKS and CDR2 YYEKEE (reference sequence). Trimming took off 2 bases at V and 8 bases at J, with 14 bases between the two ends. The CDR3 has 14 amino acids. CDR3 sequence reads: CASSLRGDGEPQHF. The DNA for the CDR3 is TGTGCCAGCAGCTTACGCGGGGACGGGGAGCCCCAGCATTTT.

The chain links TRBV20-1 to TRBJ2-7; 7 nucleotides align to TRBD2. CDR1 and CDR2 from the germline V gene are DFQATT and SNEGSKA (reference sequence). The CDR3 runs 14 residues. V lost 6 bases to trimming and J lost 10 bases; unmatched junction nucleotides: 18. In nucleotides, the CDR3 is TGCAGTGCCGAGCTAGGACTAGGACCTACGAGTCAGTACTTC. Translation: CSAELGLGPTSQYF.